This entry concerns a single TCR beta chain. The antigen it binds to is not known. No quality values exist for individual bases; no much larger clone is one base distant. Another Seattle source contributed samples from volunteer blood donors who had recovered from COVID-19. Whole blood was collected in K2EDTA tubes by collaborating institutions according to the institutions' own protocols. For TCRbeta analysis, collaborators shipped samples as frozen whole blood, isolated PBMCs, or DNA extracted from either of those sample types. This specimen belongs to a study of blood T cell repertoires in COVID-19 (dated by TCRdb to 2020 to 2022). Study-level background: The collaborator samples originated in the United States, Italy and Spain and spanned the acute and convalescent phases of COVID-19. The material from the prospective study consisted of cDNA or gDNA derived from T cells, B-cell-depleted T cells, or PBMCs. Deeply sampled blood TCRbeta repertoires from subjects exposed to, actively infected with, or recovered from COVID-19 were included in the dataset. A freely available public database, intended as a resource for researchers studying the immune response to SARS-CoV-2, is where the repertoires were released. The samples were drawn from the first 160 participants of the ongoing ImmuneRACE study and from 1,254 subjects provided by 6 global collaborators. The sample metadata nearly always contained a de-identified subject ID, COVID-19 status, age in years and sex. HLA class I and class II types, where available, came from metadata supplied by the sample provider rather than from assay-based typing.

According to the germline V gene (reference sequence), CDR1 reads LGHDT and CDR2 reads YNNKEL. Cut back by 4 bases and 1 base, the V and J ends lie 8 bases apart. From the cysteine through the phenylalanine, the CDR3 covers 15 amino acids. Of the read, only the CDR3 DNA is kept; its 45 bases are in frame from base 1. TCRbeta CDR3 regions were amplified from genomic DNA by means of the immunoSEQ Assay, a bias-controlled multiplex PCR. In the paper's pipeline: The number of nucleated cells in each sample was estimated by amplification of reference gene primers within the assay. To quantify the absolute abundance of each unique TCRbeta CDR3 rearrangement, sequence reads were collapsed and filtered. For each sample, productive Simpson clonality was calculated as the square root of Simpson's diversity index across productive rearrangements. Held by TCRdb, this immuneACCESS table contains in-frame sequences only and omits some clones. Under half of the omission traces to an unresolved V gene where checked; the cause of the rest is unknown. D and trimming were read from the DNA, whereas the V and J calls and clone size are those reported in that table. This sample comprises 250,000 or so clones, roughly 89% of them detected only once. Of the sample, about 1.5% is held by the ten largest clones.

What the research found in general, with its limitations: Clinical and demographic metadata were provided uncurated, with the amount varying by source and participant.

Sequencing was done on a sample of peripheral blood. Recombination connected TRBV3-1 (or the pseudogene TRBV3-2) to TRBJ2-6; the D gene is unclear. The clonotype was recovered from a woman in her thirties or forties who had recovered from COVID-19. The DNA is as follows: TGTGCCAGCAGCCGGTCCCTATCTGGGGCCAACGTCCTGACTTTC. This yields the protein CASSRSLSGANVLTF.